The entry below gives a single TCR beta chain sequence along with its context. The antigen remains unidentified. The CDR3 extends over 14 amino acids. Germline V gives CDR1 SGHRS, CDR2 YFSETQ. Trimming cost V 4 bases and J 4 bases, with 12 bases left between them. This sample is drawn from a study of T cells after yellow fever vaccination. Study details: Preparation used SMART-Seq v4 Ultra Low Input for the low-cell-number fractions. Notes on the study in general: Most clones from primary vaccination were detected again post-booster (96% CD4, around 88% CD8).

TCRdb reanalysed the 5' RACE reads using MiXCR and keeps one entry per CDR3 protein. The table has about 360,000 distinct CDR3 sequences, 6.2% seen once. Sample: PBMCs, taken 5 days after the yellow fever booster vaccination. The clonotype was recovered from a man aged 30-40 years who received the YFV17D yellow fever vaccine. The chain links TRBV5-1 to TRBJ2-1; possible D gene TRBD1, 7 bases. CDR3 nucleotides: TGCGCCAGCAGCATGCAGGGGGGTTACAATGAGCAGTTCTTC. This codes for CASSMQGGYNEQFF.